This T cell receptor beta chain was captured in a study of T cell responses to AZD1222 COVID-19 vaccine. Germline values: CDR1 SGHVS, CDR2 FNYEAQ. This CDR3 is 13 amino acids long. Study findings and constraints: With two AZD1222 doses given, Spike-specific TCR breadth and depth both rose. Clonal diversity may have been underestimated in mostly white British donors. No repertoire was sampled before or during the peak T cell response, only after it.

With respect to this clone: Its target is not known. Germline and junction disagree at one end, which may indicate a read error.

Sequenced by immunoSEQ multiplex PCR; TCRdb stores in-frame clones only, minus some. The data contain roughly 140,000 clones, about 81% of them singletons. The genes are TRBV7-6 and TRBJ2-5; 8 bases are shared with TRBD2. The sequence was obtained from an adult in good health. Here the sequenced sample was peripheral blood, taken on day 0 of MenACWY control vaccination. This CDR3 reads CASSLAGSHRRYF. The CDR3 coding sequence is TGTGCCAGCAGCCTAGCGGGCTCCCACCGACGGTACTTC.